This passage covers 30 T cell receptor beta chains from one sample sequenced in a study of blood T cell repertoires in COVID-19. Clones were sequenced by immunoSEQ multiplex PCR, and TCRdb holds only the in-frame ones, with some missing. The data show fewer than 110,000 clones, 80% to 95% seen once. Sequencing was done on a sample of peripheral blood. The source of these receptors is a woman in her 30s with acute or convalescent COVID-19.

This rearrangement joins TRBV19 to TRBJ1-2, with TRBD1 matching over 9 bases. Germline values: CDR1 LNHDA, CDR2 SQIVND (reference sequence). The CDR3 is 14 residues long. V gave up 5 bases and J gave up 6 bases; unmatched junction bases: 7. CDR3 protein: CASSHRDRDHGYTF. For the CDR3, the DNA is TGTGCCAGTAGTCACCGGGACAGGGATCATGGCTACACCTTC.

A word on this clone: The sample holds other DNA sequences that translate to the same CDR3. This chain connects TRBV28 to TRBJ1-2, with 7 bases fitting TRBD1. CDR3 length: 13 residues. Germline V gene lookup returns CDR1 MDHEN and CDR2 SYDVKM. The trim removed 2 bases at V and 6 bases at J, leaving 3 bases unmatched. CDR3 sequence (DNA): TGTGCCAGCAGTTTAGGCCAGGGGGATGGCTACACCTTC. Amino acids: CASSLGQGDGYTF.

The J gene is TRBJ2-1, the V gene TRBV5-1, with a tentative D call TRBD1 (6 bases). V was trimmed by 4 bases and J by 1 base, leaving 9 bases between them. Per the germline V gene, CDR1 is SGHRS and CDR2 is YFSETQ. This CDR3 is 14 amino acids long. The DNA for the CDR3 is TGCGCCAGCAGCGTGGACAGATCCTACAATGAGCAGTTCTTC. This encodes CASSVDRSYNEQFF.

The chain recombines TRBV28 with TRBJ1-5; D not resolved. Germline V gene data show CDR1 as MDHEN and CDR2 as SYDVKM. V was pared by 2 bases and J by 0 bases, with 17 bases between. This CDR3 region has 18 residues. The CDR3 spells CASSLRVASSHSNQPQHF. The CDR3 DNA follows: TGTGCCAGCAGTTTACGGGTCGCCAGTTCTCATAGCAATCAGCCCCAGCATTTT.

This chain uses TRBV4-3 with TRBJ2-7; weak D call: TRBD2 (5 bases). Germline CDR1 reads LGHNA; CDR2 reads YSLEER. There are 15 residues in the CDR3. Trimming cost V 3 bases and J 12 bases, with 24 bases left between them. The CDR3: CASSQVPYDTGDLYF. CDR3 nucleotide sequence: TGCGCCAGCAGCCAGGTACCCTACGACACCGGGGATCTGTACTTC.

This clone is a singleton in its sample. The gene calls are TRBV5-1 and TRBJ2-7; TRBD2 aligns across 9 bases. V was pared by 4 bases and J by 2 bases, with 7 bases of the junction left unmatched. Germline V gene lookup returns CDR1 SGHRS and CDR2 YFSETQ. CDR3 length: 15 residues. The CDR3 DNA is TGCGCCAGCAGCCCCCGTCTAGCGGGAACCTACGAGCAGTACTTC. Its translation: CASSPRLAGTYEQYF.

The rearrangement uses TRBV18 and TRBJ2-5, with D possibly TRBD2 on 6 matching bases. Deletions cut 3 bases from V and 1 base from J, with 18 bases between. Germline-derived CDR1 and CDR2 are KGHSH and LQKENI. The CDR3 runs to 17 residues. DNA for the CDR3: TGTGCCAGCTCACCGGTCATCGGTCGGACTACCCAAGAGACCCAGTACTTC. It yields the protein CASSPVIGRTTQETQYF.

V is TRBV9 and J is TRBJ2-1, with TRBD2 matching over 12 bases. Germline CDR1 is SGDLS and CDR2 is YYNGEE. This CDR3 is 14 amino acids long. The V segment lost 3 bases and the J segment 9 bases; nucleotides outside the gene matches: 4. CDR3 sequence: CASSETSGSGEQFF. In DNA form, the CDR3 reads TGTGCCAGCAGCGAGACTAGCGGGAGTGGTGAGCAGTTCTTC.

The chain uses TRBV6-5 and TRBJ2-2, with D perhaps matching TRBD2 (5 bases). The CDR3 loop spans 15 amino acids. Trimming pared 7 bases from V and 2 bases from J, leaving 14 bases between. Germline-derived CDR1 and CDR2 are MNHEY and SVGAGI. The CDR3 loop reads CASKEDPPNTGELFF. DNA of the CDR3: TGTGCCAGCAAGGAGGACCCACCCAACACCGGGGAGCTGTTTTTT.

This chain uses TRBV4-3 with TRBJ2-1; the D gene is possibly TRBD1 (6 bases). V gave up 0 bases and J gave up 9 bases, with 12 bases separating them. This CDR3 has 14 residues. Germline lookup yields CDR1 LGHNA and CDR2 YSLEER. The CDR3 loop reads CASSQERGTPEQFF. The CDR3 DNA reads TGCGCCAGCAGCCAAGAGAGGGGGACCCCTGAGCAGTTCTTC.

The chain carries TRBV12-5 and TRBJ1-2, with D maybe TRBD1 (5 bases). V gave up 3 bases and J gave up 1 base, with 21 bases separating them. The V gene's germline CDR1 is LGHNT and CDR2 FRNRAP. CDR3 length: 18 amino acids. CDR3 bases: TGTGCTAGTGGTTTCGCGACAGCCCGCACCTCAATTAACTATGGCTACACCTTC. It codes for CASGFATARTSINYGYTF.

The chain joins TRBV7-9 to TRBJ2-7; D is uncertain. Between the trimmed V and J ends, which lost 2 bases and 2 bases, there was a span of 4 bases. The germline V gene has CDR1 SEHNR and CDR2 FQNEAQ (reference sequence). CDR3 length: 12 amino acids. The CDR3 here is CASSLNTYEQYF. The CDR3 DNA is TGTGCCAGCAGCTTAAATACCTACGAGCAGTACTTC.

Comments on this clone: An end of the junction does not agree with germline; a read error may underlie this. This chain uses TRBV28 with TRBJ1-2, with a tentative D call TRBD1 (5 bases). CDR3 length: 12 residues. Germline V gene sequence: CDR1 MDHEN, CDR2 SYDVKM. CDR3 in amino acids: CASSTPGVFEAF. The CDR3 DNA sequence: TGTGCCAGCAGTACCCCGGGGGTTTTCGAAGCCTTC.

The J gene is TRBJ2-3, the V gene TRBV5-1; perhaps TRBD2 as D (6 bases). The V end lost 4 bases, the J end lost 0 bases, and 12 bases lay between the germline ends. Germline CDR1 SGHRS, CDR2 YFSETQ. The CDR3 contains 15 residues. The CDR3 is CASSRESGSTDTQYF. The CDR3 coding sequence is TGCGCCAGCAGCCGGGAGAGTGGAAGCACAGATACGCAGTATTTT. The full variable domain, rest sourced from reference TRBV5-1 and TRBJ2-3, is KAGVTQTPRYLIKTRGQQVTLSCSPISGHRSVSWYQQTPGQGLQFLFEYFSETQRNKGNFPGRFSGRQFSNSRSEMNVSTLELGDSALYLCASSRESGSTDTQYFGPGTRLTVL.

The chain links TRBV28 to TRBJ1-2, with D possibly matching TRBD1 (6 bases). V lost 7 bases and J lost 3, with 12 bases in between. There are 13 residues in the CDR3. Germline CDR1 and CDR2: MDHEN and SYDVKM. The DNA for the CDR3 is TGTGCCAGCACATCAGGGGATTACTATGGCTACACCTTC. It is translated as CASTSGDYYGYTF.

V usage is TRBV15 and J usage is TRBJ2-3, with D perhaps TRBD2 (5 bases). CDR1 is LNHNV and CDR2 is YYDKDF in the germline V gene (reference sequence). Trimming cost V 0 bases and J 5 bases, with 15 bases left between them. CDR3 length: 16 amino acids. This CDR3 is CATSRDRRTGVDTQYF. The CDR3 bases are TGTGCCACCAGCAGAGATCGAAGGACTGGGGTAGATACGCAGTATTTT.

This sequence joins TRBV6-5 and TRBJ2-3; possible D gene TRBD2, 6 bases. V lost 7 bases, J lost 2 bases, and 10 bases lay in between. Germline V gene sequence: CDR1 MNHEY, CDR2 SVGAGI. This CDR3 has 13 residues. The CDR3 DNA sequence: TGTGCCAGCATAGCGGATTCCACAGATACGCAGTATTTT. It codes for CASIADSTDTQYF.

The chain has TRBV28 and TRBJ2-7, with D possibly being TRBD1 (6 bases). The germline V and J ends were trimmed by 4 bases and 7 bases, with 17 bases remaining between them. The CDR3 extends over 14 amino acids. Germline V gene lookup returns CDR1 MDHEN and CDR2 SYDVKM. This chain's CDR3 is CASSSTGGWGEQYF. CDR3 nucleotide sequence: TGTGCCAGCAGTTCGACAGGAGGCTGGGGGGAGCAGTACTTC.

The CDR3 DNA reads TGTGCCAGCAGCAGTAGCGGGAGGGCCGATGAGCAGTTCTTC. Amino acid sequence: CASSSSGRADEQFF. V is TRBV5-5 and J is TRBJ2-1; TRBD2 agrees at 11 bases. Germline CDR1 is SGHKS and CDR2 is YYEKEE (reference sequence). The V and J ends lost 4 bases and 8 bases, in that order; junction bases with no gene match: 5. The CDR3 is made up of 14 amino acids.

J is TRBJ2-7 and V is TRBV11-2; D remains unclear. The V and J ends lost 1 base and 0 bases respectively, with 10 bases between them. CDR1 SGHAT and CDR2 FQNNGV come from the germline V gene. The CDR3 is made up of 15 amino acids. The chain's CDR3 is CASSLAAGVSYEQYF. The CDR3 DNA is TGTGCCAGCAGCTTAGCGGCAGGTGTCTCCTACGAGCAGTACTTC.

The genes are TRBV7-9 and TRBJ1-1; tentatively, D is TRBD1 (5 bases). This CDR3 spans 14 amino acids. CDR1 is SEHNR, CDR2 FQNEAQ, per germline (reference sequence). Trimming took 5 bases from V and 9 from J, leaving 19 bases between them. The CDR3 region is CASSRGVAGKKAFF. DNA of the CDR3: TGTGCCAGCAGCCGGGGGGTGGCAGGGAAAAAAGCTTTCTTT. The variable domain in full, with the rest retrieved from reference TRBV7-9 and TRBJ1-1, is DTGVSQNPRHKITKRGQNVTFRCDPISEHNRLYWYRQTLGQGPEFLTYFQNEAQLEKSRLLSDRFSAERPKGSFSTLEIQRTEQGDSAMYLCASSRGVAGKKAFFGQGTRLTVV.

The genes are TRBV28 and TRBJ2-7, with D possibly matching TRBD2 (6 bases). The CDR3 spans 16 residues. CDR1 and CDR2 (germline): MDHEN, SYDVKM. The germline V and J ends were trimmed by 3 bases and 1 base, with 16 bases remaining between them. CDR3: CASSFFTGVRSYEQYF. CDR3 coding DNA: TGTGCCAGCAGTTTCTTTACGGGGGTTCGTTCCTACGAGCAGTACTTC.

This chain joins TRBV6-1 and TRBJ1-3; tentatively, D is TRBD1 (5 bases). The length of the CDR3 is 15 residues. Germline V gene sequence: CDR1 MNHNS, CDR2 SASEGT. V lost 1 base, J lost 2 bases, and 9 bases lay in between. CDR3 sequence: CASSEGGVTGNTIYF. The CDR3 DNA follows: TGTGCCAGCAGTGAAGGGGGGGTCACTGGAAACACCATATATTTT.

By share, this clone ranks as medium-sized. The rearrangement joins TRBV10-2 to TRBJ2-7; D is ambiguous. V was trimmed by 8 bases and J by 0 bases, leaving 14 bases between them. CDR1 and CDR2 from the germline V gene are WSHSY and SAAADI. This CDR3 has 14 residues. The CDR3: CASALLTTSYEQYF. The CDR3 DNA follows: TGCGCCAGCGCACTCCTGACAACCTCCTACGAGCAGTACTTC.

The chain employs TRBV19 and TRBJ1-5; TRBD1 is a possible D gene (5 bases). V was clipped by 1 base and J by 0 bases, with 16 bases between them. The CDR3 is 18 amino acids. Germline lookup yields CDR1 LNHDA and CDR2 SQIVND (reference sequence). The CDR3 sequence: CASSIVARTPYSNQPQHF. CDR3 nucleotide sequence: TGTGCCAGTAGTATAGTCGCCCGGACACCTTATAGCAATCAGCCCCAGCATTTT.

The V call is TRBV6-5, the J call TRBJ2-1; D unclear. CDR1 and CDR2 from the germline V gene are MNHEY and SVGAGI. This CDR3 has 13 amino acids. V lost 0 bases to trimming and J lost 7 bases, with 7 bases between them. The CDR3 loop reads CASSYSARNEQFF. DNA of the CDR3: TGTGCCAGCAGTTACTCTGCTAGAAATGAGCAGTTCTTC.

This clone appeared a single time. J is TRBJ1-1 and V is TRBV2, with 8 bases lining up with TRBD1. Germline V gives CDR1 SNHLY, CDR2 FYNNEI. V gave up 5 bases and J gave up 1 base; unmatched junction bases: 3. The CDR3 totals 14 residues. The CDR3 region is CASSRTGRNTEAFF. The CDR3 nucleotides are TGTGCCAGCAGTAGGACAGGGAGGAACACTGAAGCTTTCTTT. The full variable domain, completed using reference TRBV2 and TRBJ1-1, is EPEVTQTPSHQVTQMGQEVILRCVPISNHLYFYWYRQILGQKVEFLVSFYNNEISEKSEIFDDQFSVERPDGSNFTLKIRSTKLEDSAMYFCASSRTGRNTEAFFGQGTRLTVV.

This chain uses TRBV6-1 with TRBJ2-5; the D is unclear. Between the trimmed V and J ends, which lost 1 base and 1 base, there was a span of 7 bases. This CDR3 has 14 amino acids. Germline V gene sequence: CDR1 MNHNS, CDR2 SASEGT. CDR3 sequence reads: CASSEGHLQETQYF. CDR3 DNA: TGTGCCAGCAGTGAAGGACATCTCCAAGAGACCCAGTACTTC.

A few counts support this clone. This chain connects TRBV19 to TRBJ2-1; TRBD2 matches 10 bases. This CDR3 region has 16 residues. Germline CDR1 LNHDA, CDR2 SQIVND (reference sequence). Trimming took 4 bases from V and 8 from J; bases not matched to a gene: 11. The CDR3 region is CASSNPSGSHRHEQFF. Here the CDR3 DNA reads TGTGCCAGTAGTAACCCTAGCGGGAGTCACAGGCATGAGCAGTTCTTC. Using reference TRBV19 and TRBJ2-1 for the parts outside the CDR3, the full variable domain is DGGITQSPKYLFRKEGQNVTLSCEQNLNHDAMYWYRQDPGQGLRLIYYSQIVNDFQKGDIAEGYSVSREKKESFPLTVTSAQKNPTAFYLCASSNPSGSHRHEQFFGPGTRLTVL.

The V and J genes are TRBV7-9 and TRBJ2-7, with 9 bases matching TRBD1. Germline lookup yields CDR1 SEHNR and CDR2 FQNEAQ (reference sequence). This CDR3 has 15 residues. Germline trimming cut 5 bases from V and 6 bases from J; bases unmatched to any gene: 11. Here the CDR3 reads CASSASGTGTSEQYF. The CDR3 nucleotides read TGTGCCAGCAGCGCGTCCGGGACAGGGACATCCGAGCAGTACTTC.